The sequence of this TCR beta chain was determined in a study of cytomegalovirus exposure and HLA in healthy donors. PCR primers comprised 60 Vbeta and 13 Jbeta primers. Original analysis: An analysis that came later counted approximately 76 million unique TCR beta chains, 10 million to 12 million shared. Produced via immunoSEQ multiplex PCR; TCRdb's table is partial and in-frame only. Clonal size and the V and J genes are those of that table, whereas D and trimming came from the DNA. The table records roughly 120,000 clones, 75% to 90% of them present only once. Germline V CDR1 and CDR2: SGHVS, FNYEAQ. The CDR3 loop spans 14 amino acids. V shed 2 bases and J shed 7 bases, with 11 bases lying between them. On this clone itself: No antigen is known for it.

Study observations and caveats: Some TCR beta chains (roughly 160 of them) were listed as cytomegalovirus-associated.

The source is a man aged 50 to 59 in good health and CMV-seronegative. Sequencing input: PBMCs. V gene TRBV7-6 combines with J gene TRBJ2-2, with a possible D match to TRBD2 (5 bases). CDR3 loop: CASSLRGPGGELFF. Written as DNA, the CDR3 is TGTGCCAGCAGCTTAAGAGGGCCGGGCGGGGAGCTGTTTTTT. The variable domain in full, completed from reference TRBV7-6 and TRBJ2-2, reads GAGVSQSPRYKVTKRGQDVALRCDPISGHVSLYWYRQALGQGPEFLTYFNYEAQQDKSGLPNDRFSAERPEGSISTLTIQRTEQRDSAMYRCASSLRGPGGELFFGEGSRLTVL.